The present entry profiles one TCR beta chain with its context. The sample is drawn from a study of control samples from healthy donors and cancer patients. The data were produced by immunoSEQ multiplex PCR, yet TCRdb's version contains in-frame clones alone and is incomplete. The sample carries tens of thousands of clones, around 93% recorded once. CDR3 length: 12 residues. Germline CDR1 is SGHAT and CDR2 is FQNNGV. The germline V and J ends were trimmed by 5 bases and 10 bases, with 11 bases remaining between them. V gene TRBV11-2 combines with J gene TRBJ2-2; D ambiguous. The TCR originated in a woman in her twenties or thirties in good health. The specimen sequenced was blood. The CDR3 region has the DNA TGTGCCAGCAGCGACAACCTAAAGGAGCTGTTTTTT. Encoded protein: CASSDNLKELFF.